This T cell receptor beta chain derives from a study of cytomegalovirus exposure and HLA in healthy donors. Overall study results and limits: What a later analysis reportedly showed was that an Asian-associated ancestry cluster had fewer N-insertions than the approximately 670-donor mean. Among the sequence variants, a highly shared cluster was likely an artifact of sequencing.

Primers for the PCR totalled 60 Vbeta and 13 Jbeta. The table came from immunoSEQ multiplex PCR; TCRdb's copy has only in-frame clones and leaves some out. Among more than 40,000 clones listed, around 85% were seen once. Details on this clone: Antigen unknown.

Germline V gene lookup returns CDR1 SGHDT and CDR2 YYEEEE. V lost 2 bases to trimming and J lost 7 bases, with 9 bases between them. The CDR3 totals 12 residues. V and J are TRBV5-6 and TRBJ1-1, with D possibly being TRBD1 (5 bases). Sequenced material: PBMCs. This TCR derives from a man between 50 and 59 years old in good health and CMV-seronegative. This CDR3 is CASSFDRHEAFF. CDR3 DNA sequence: TGTGCCAGCAGCTTCGACAGACATGAAGCTTTCTTT.